This T cell receptor beta chain was sequenced in a study of blood T cell repertoires in COVID-19. Study at large: The United States, Italy and Spain supplied acute and convalescent COVID-19 samples. The cDNA or gDNA used as material had been derived from T cells, B-cell-depleted T cells, or PBMCs.

In the original processing: Estimated nucleated cell counts came from reference gene primer amplification. The method was immunoSEQ multiplex PCR; TCRdb's version includes in-frame clones alone and lacks a portion of them. That table furnishes V, J and clone size, whereas the DNA furnished D and trimming. The sample carries 100,000 to 150,000 clones, around 89% recorded once. The specimen was peripheral blood. The sequence derives from a man aged 45-60 years with active or convalescent COVID-19.

The CDR3, as DNA: TGTGCCAGCAGCCAAAGCTACAGGGGAGGTTCGGATCAGCCCCAGCATTTT. Protein product: CASSQSYRGGSDQPQHF. V and J are TRBV7-9 and TRBJ1-5; 7 positions match TRBD1. Germline CDR1 SEHNR, CDR2 FQNEAQ (reference sequence). The V and J ends lost 5 bases and 5 bases, in that order; junction bases with no gene match: 15. The CDR3 extends over 17 amino acids. The whole variable domain, remainder taken from reference TRBV7-9 and TRBJ1-5, is DTGVSQNPRHKITKRGQNVTFRCDPISEHNRLYWYRQTLGQGPEFLTYFQNEAQLEKSRLLSDRFSAERPKGSFSTLEIQRTEQGDSAMYLCASSQSYRGGSDQPQHFGDGTRLSIL.